The 32 T cell receptor beta chains presented below share a single source sample, sequenced in a study of kidney transplant recipient with SARS-CoV-2 infection (dated by TCRdb to about 2021). The sample was run on an Illumina MiSeq. The public reads were run again by TCRdb, first through fastp at Q25 and then through MiXCR, and only productive beta chains were kept. One record per CDR3 amino acid sequence lists the most common genes and DNA. The sample table records 200,000 to 300,000 distinct CDR3 sequences; 29% of these occur just once. Less than 8.5% of the sample belongs to the ten largest clones. The time point label, as the study defines it: pre-pandemic baseline sample and day 111 after first positive SARS-CoV-2 test. Sequencing was performed on a blood sample, taken at baseline and on day 111 from a kidney transplant recipient. Source of these receptors: a male patient aged 30 to 39 who had COVID-19 and was a kidney transplant recipient. Following a transplant, a fraction of the T cells may be traceable to the graft donor.

This clonotype was observed at least ten times. V and J are TRBV7-2 and TRBJ2-3, with D maybe TRBD2 (6 bases). Trimming pared 1 base from V and 1 base from J, leaving 9 bases between. Germline loops: CDR1 SGHTA, CDR2 FQGNSA. This CDR3 contains 15 residues. CDR3 nucleotides: TGTGCCAGCAGCTTAGGCGGGGACGGCACAGATACGCAGTATTTT. It specifies CASSLGGDGTDTQYF.

This clonotype has ten or more counts. The CDR3, as DNA: TGTGCCAGCACTAAACACGTACCAGGAAAGACCTATGGCTACACCTTC. Residues: CASTKHVPGKTYGYTF. The rearrangement uses TRBV5-4 and TRBJ1-2, with D unclear. Deletions cut 6 bases from V and 4 bases from J, with 22 bases between. This CDR3 comprises 16 residues. The germline V gene encodes CDR1 SGHNT and CDR2 YYREEE (reference sequence).

The table lists this clonotype with many counts. The V and J genes are TRBV7-9 and TRBJ1-2; D uncertain. The germline V and J ends were trimmed by 5 bases and 4 bases, with 23 bases remaining between them. Germline V CDR1 and CDR2: SEHNR, FQNEAQ (reference sequence). The CDR3 contains 17 residues. DNA of the CDR3: TGTGCCAGCAGCATGATTAAATACCATGGAAAGACCTATGGCTACACCTTC. Protein: CASSMIKYHGKTYGYTF.

This clonotype was counted ten times or more. The genes are TRBV2 and TRBJ1-3; D is unclear. V was trimmed by 7 bases and J by 4 bases, leaving 17 bases between them. The CDR3 spans 15 residues. Germline V gene data show CDR1 as SNHLY and CDR2 as FYNNEI. This chain's CDR3 is CASNPADSPGNTIYF. The DNA for the CDR3 is TGTGCCAGCAACCCAGCCGATAGCCCAGGAAACACCATATATTTT. Filled out from reference TRBV2 and TRBJ1-3, the complete variable domain reads EPEVTQTPSHQVTQMGQEVILRCVPISNHLYFYWYRQILGQKVEFLVSFYNNEISEKSEIFDDQFSVERPDGSNFTLKIRSTKLEDSAMYFCASNPADSPGNTIYFGEGSWLTVV.

Notes on this clonotype: This clone may be a read error of a much larger clone one base away. The chain uses TRBV7-8 and TRBJ2-2, with D tentatively TRBD1 or TRBD2 (7 bases each). CDR3 length: 15 residues. Germline V lookup: CDR1 SGHVS, CDR2 FQNEAQ. CDR3 in amino acids: CASRMGQRGTGEPFF. The CDR3 DNA sequence: TGTGCCAGCAGGATGGGACAGCGGGGCACCGGGGAGCCGTTTTTT.

The table lists this clonotype with a few counts. The rearrangement links TRBV9 to TRBJ2-3, with D maybe TRBD1 (6 bases). V lost 4 bases and J 6 bases, leaving 15 bases between the germline ends. This CDR3 is 14 amino acids long. CDR1 is SGDLS, CDR2 YYNGEE, per germline. CDR3 DNA sequence: TGTGCCAGCAGCCCCACAGCAGGGGCGGATACGCAGTATTTT. This gives the protein CASSPTAGADTQYF. Full variable domain (outside the CDR3, taken from reference TRBV9 and TRBJ2-3): DSGVTQTPKHLITATGQRVTLRCSPRSGDLSVYWYQQSLDQGLQFLIQYYNGEERAKGNILERFSAQQFPDLHSELNLSSLELGDSALYFCASSPTAGADTQYFGPGTRLTVL.

The V and J genes are TRBV29-1 and TRBJ1-6; D perhaps matches TRBD1 (5 bases). The CDR3 length is 14 residues. Germline V gene data show CDR1 as SQVTM and CDR2 as ANQGSEA. CDR3: CRTKPPGGTSPLHF. The CDR3, as DNA: TGCAGGACAAAGCCCCCGGGGGGAACTTCACCCCTCCACTTT.

A note on this clonotype: This could be a read error, since a much larger clone is one nucleotide away. The chain is built from TRBV19 and TRBJ2-3; tentatively, D is TRBD2 (6 bases). The CDR3 covers 17 residues. Germline values: CDR1 LNHDA, CDR2 SQIVND (reference sequence). Here the CDR3 reads CASSIDLVAVSTGTQYF. CDR3 DNA: TGTGCCAGTAGTATAGATTTGGTAGCGGTAAGCACAGGTACGCAGTATTTT.

The V and J genes are TRBV5-6 and TRBJ2-6; D possibly corresponds to TRBD1 (6 bases). V lost 4 bases to trimming and J lost 0 bases, with 17 bases between them. The CDR3 is made up of 18 amino acids. Germline CDR1 is SGHDT and CDR2 is YYEEEE. CDR3 amino acids: CASSPIGQLLSGANVLTF. DNA for the CDR3: TGTGCCAGCAGCCCCATAGGACAGTTACTCTCTGGGGCCAACGTCCTGACTTTC.

As for this clonotype: This may be a read error, as it is one base from a much larger clone. J is TRBJ1-1 and V is TRBV9; 10 bases align to TRBD1. Germline V gene sequence: CDR1 SGDLS, CDR2 YYNGEE. J was trimmed by 5 bases and V by 2 bases; bases with no gene match: 3. The CDR3 loop spans 14 amino acids. CDR3 coding DNA: TGTGCCAGCAGCGTCGGGACAGGGGAGACTGAAGCTTTCTTT. It translates to CASSVGTGETEAFF. Drawing the rest from reference TRBV9 and TRBJ1-1, the complete variable domain is DSGVTQTPKHLITATGQRVTLRCSPRSGDLSVYWYQQSLDQGLQFLIQYYNGEERAKGNILERFSAQQFPDLHSELNLSSLELGDSALYFCASSVGTGETEAFFGQGTRLTVV.

In this sample, this clonotype turned up once. The CDR3 end shows no conserved phenylalanine or tryptophan, and so a read error is likely. The chain joins TRBV7-2 to TRBJ1-5; tentatively, D is TRBD1 (6 bases). The CDR3 runs to 16 residues. V dropped 5 bases and J dropped 0 bases, with 14 bases sitting between them. The V gene's germline CDR1 is SGHTA and CDR2 FQGNSA. The CDR3, as DNA: TGTGCCAGCAGCCCGAGGGCAGGGGATAGCAATCAGCCCCAGCATTCT. This codes for CASSPRAGDSNQPQHS.

This clonotype was counted at least ten times. The rearrangement joins TRBV6-1 to TRBJ2-3; D perhaps matches TRBD1 (5 bases). Trimming removed 1 base from V and 2 bases from J, with 19 bases in between. This CDR3 comprises 18 residues. CDR1 MNHNS and CDR2 SASEGT come from the germline V gene. The CDR3 DNA follows: TGTGCCAGCAGTGAAGAGGGTACTCGACGACAGTACACAGATACGCAGTATTTT. Its translation is CASSEEGTRRQYTDTQYF.

This clonotype was seen many times. The chain joins TRBV7-8 to TRBJ1-5, with TRBD1 identical over 8 bases. Germline trimming cut 5 bases from V and 6 bases from J; bases unmatched to any gene: 9. The CDR3 runs to 15 residues. The V gene's germline CDR1 is SGHVS and CDR2 FQNEAQ. DNA of the CDR3: TGTGCCAGCAGCGTCGACAGGGGTTTCAGTCAGCCCCAGCATTTT. It encodes CASSVDRGFSQPQHF.

Worth noting for this clonotype: It may be a read error: a sequence one base away is much more abundant. Here the CDR3 reads CASSERVALRKTYGYTF. The CDR3 nucleotides are TGTGCCAGCAGCGAGCGTGTCGCCCTTCGAAAGACCTATGGCTACACCTTC. The chain combines TRBV3-1 with TRBJ1-2; D gene unclear. The CDR3 length is 17 residues. V lost 5 bases to trimming and J lost 4 bases, with 23 bases between them. The germline gives CDR1 LGHDT, CDR2 YNNKEL (reference sequence).

At least ten counts were recorded for this clonotype. The chain has TRBV3-1 and TRBJ1-1; D gene ambiguous. V was shortened by 1 base and J by 1 base, with 16 bases between the two germline ends. Germline CDR1 is LGHDT and CDR2 is YNNKEL (reference sequence). This CDR3 spans 17 amino acids. Written as DNA, the CDR3 is TGTGCCAGCAGCCAAGGGATATGGGTTGACGGGAACACTGAAGCTTTCTTT. Its translation: CASSQGIWVDGNTEAFF.

Turning to this clonotype: This may arise from a read error, as a much more abundant clone is one base away. The final CDR3 position lacks the conserved phenylalanine or tryptophan, pointing to a likely read error. The J gene is TRBJ1-2, the V gene TRBV5-5, with no clear D. CDR3 length: 16 residues. The germline V gene encodes CDR1 SGHKS and CDR2 YYEKEE (reference sequence). Trimming cost V 7 bases and J 4 bases, with 23 bases left between them. CDR3 in amino acids: CASSSIVSRKTYGYTS. CDR3 nucleotide sequence: TGTGCCAGCTCTTCGATTGTCTCGCGAAAGACCTATGGCTACACCTCC.

To note about this clonotype: A much larger clone sits a single nucleotide away, making a read error possible. The missing conserved phenylalanine or tryptophan at the end of this CDR3 makes a read error likely. The chain employs TRBV20-1 and TRBJ2-4; 8 bases agree with TRBD2. TRBJ2-7 matches the DNA end more closely, so the J call is doubtful. Germline CDR1 and CDR2: DFQATT and SNEGSKA (reference sequence). There are 15 residues in the CDR3. The CDR3 DNA sequence: TGCAGTGCTCCCAGGGCCACTAGCGGAAACTACGAGCAGTACATC. This gives the protein CSAPRATSGNYEQYI.

For this clonotype: The conserved final phenylalanine or tryptophan is absent from the CDR3, which likely points to a read error. This chain joins TRBV18 and TRBJ2-5, with unresolved D. With 2 bases removed from V and 2 bases from J, the gap between germline ends came to 12 bases. This CDR3 is 15 amino acids long. The V gene's germline CDR1 is KGHSH and CDR2 LQKENI. Written as DNA, the CDR3 is TGTGCCAGCTCACCAACCGCGTTCCAGCAAGAGACCCAGTACCTC. Its protein product is CASSPTAFQQETQYL.

This clonotype was counted many times. The CDR3 protein is CASGRGSYNEQFF. The DNA of the CDR3 is TGTGCCAGCGGGAGGGGGTCCTACAATGAGCAGTTCTTC. This chain uses TRBV28 with TRBJ2-1; D possibly corresponds to TRBD2 (7 bases). The CDR3 covers 13 residues. The germline V gene has CDR1 MDHEN and CDR2 SYDVKM. V was pared by 8 bases and J by 1 base, with 9 bases between.

This clonotype has ten or more counts. CDR3 bases: TGCAGCGCCAGATACGGACCGAACACTGAAGCTTTCTTT. This sequence encodes CSARYGPNTEAFF. The J gene is TRBJ1-1, the V gene TRBV29-1; D is undetermined. V lost 7 bases, J lost 1 base, and 13 bases lay in between. Germline-derived CDR1 and CDR2 are SQVTM and ANQGSEA. The CDR3 contains 13 residues.

About this clonotype itself: A much larger clone sits a single nucleotide away, making a read error possible. The chain employs TRBV30 and TRBJ1-2; D gene uncertain. This CDR3 contains 16 residues. Trimming removed 5 bases at V and 4 bases at J, with 23 bases between. Germline values: CDR1 GTSNPN, CDR2 SVGIG (reference sequence). For the CDR3, the DNA is TGTGCCTGGTTTCCCGGGCGTTATAGAAAGACCTATGGCTACACCTTC. Translation gives CAWFPGRYRKTYGYTF.

With regard to this clonotype: A read error may be the cause here, since a much bigger clone is one base away. The chain carries TRBV10-3 and TRBJ2-1; TRBD2 matches at 10 bases. The CDR3 is 16 amino acids. Germline CDR1 and CDR2: ENHRY and SYGVKD. In DNA, the CDR3 is TGTGCCATCAGTGAGTCCGGGACTAGCGCTGTTAATGAGCAGTCCTTC. It codes for CAISESGTSAVNEQSF.

In this sample, this clonotype turned up many times. The chain carries TRBV6-2 or TRBV6-3 and TRBJ2-7; D remains ambiguous. Trimming cost V 6 bases and J 3 bases, with 18 bases left between them. CDR3 size: 15 residues. CDR1 MNHEY and CDR2 SVGEGT come from the germline V gene. The CDR3 region has the DNA TGTGCCAGCAGCGATTACAGAAGAAATATCTACGAGCAGTACTTC. Its translation is CASSDYRRNIYEQYF.

There are many counts of this clonotype. This chain uses TRBV12-3 or TRBV12-4 with TRBJ2-7, with D maybe TRBD2 (5 bases). This CDR3 has 14 residues. The V end was cut by 5 bases, the J end by 4 bases, with 15 bases between. DNA of the CDR3: TGTGCCAGCAGTGCTCCACTAGAGCTGTACGAGCAGTACTTC. Protein: CASSAPLELYEQYF.

This clonotype was recorded at least ten times. The chain has TRBV20-1 and TRBJ2-1, with TRBD2 matching 10 bases. The CDR3 contains 13 residues. V gave up 6 bases and J gave up 4 bases; unmatched junction bases: 3. Germline CDR1 DFQATT, CDR2 SNEGSKA (reference sequence). The CDR3 spells CSARTSGYNEQFF. For the CDR3, the DNA is TGCAGTGCCCGGACTAGCGGTTACAATGAGCAGTTCTTC.

In the case of this clonotype: Given a much more abundant clone one base away, this may be a read error. The chain recombines TRBV6-5 with TRBJ2-7; D is perhaps TRBD1 (5 bases). The CDR3 covers 13 residues. V lost 4 bases and J lost 8, with 15 bases in between. Germline V gene lookup returns CDR1 MNHEY and CDR2 SVGAGI. CDR3 protein: CASSFRAGYKQYF. Written as DNA, the CDR3 is TGTGCCAGCAGTTTCAGGGCCGGGTACAAGCAGTACTTC.

This clonotype has more than one count but fewer than ten. The V call is TRBV9, the J call TRBJ2-3, with D perhaps matching TRBD1 (6 bases). V lost 1 base to trimming and J lost 0 bases, with 12 bases between them. This CDR3 has 16 amino acids. Per the germline V gene, CDR1 is SGDLS and CDR2 is YYNGEE. The CDR3 DNA follows: TGTGCCAGCAGCGTATCAGGGACAATTAGCACAGATACGCAGTATTTT. This encodes CASSVSGTISTDTQYF.

Note on this clonotype: This likely came from a read error, as a far larger clone is one base away. This sequence joins TRBV6-8 and TRBJ1-1; D gene ambiguous. CDR3 length equals 12 residues. Germline assignment: CDR1 MNHGY and CDR2 SAAAGT. CDR3 sequence (DNA): TGTGCCAGCGGTTACGGAGAGCGTGAAGCTTTCTTT. This encodes CASGYGEREAFF.

In its sample, this clonotype was seen many times. The chain couples TRBV28 to TRBJ1-4, with TRBD1 matching over 7 bases. The length of the CDR3 is 14 residues. Germline values: CDR1 MDHEN, CDR2 SYDVKM. The V segment lost 5 bases and the J segment 7 bases; nucleotides outside the gene matches: 7. CDR3 nucleotide sequence: TGTGCCAGCAGTAACCGGGACAGTGGTGAAAAACTGTTTTTT. Protein product: CASSNRDSGEKLFF. The variable domain in full, with the rest retrieved from reference TRBV28 and TRBJ1-4, is DVKVTQSSRYLVKRTGEKVFLECVQDMDHENMFWYRQDPGLGLRLIYFSYDVKMKEKGDIPEGYSVSREKKERFSLILESASTNQTSMYLCASSNRDSGEKLFFGSGTQLSVL.

The table lists this clonotype with many counts. This sequence joins TRBV6-2 or TRBV6-3 and TRBJ2-1; D is ambiguous. CDR3 length: 14 amino acids. Trimming cost V 0 bases and J 0 bases, with 3 bases left between them. Germline V gives CDR1 MNHEY, CDR2 SVGEGT. The CDR3 sequence is CASSYSSSYNEQFF. The CDR3 coding sequence is TGTGCCAGCAGTTACTCCAGCTCCTACAATGAGCAGTTCTTC.

In this sample, this clonotype turned up many times. This sequence joins TRBV3-1 and TRBJ2-2; D is possibly TRBD1 (5 bases). Deletions cut 4 bases from V and 5 bases from J, with 23 bases between. Germline V CDR1 and CDR2: LGHDT, YNNKEL (reference sequence). This CDR3 spans 18 amino acids. The CDR3: CASSLQGPISGLTGELFF. The DNA of the CDR3 is TGTGCCAGCAGCCTCCAGGGTCCCATTTCAGGCTTGACCGGGGAGCTGTTTTTT.

This clonotype has only one observation. A much more abundant neighbour one base away suggests this may be a read error. This chain uses TRBV5-1 with TRBJ2-3; 13 nucleotides match TRBD2. V gave up 2 bases and J gave up 4 bases; unmatched junction bases: 7. Looked up from germline, CDR1 is SGHRS and CDR2 is YFSETQ. The CDR3 sequence is 17 residues long. The CDR3 spells CASSLGLAGVAADTQYF. The CDR3 coding sequence is TGCGCCAGCAGCTTAGGACTAGCGGGAGTTGCCGCAGATACGCAGTATTTT.